This T cell receptor beta chain was retrieved from a study of CD8 T cells in Susac syndrome. The sequenced target, TCR beta, came from blood CD8+ and CD4+ T cells. The multiple sclerosis controls were treatment-naive patients affected by stable or active relapsing-remitting disease. CD8+ and CD4+ T cells were negatively isolated; TEMRA cells were FACS-enriched. Germline V gives CDR1 LGHNA, CDR2 YNFKEQ. The V gene lost 1 base and the J gene lost 4 bases, with 14 bases spanning the gap. The CDR3 is made up of 16 amino acids. Reverse transcription used 0.5 to 1 ug RNA and random hexamers. Amplification of TCR beta CDR3 by immunoSEQ multiplex PCR spanned 54 Vbeta and 13 Jbeta. TCRdb independently ran MiXCR on the immunoSEQ multiplex PCR reads; one entry per CDR3 protein. Of some 260,000 distinct CDR3 sequences detected, roughly 84% appear once; the ten largest clones hold around 0.11%.

The sample comprised CD8+ T cells from PBMCs. The source of this sequence is a human donor with multiple sclerosis. V gene TRBV4-2 combines with J gene TRBJ2-1; D remains unclear. The CDR3 DNA reads TGTGCCAGCAGCCAAGTAGCAGCCGCTCTGTACAATGAGCAGTTCTTC. This gives the protein CASSQVAAALYNEQFF.